Listed below are T cell receptor beta chains from one sample, sequenced in a study of vaccination effects on CD4 cells after COVID-19. TCRdb's copy holds only in-frame clones and misses some; the assay was immunoSEQ multiplex PCR. The repertoire holds 55,000 to 80,000 clones, with around three quarters as singletons. No antigen is known for these receptors. This specimen consisted of CD4+ T cells from PBMCs cultured with HCoV-OC43 spike peptides, obtained before COVID-19 vaccination. The receptors were gathered from a human donor who received a COVID-19 vaccine. CDR3s include the opening cysteine and the closing phenylalanine or tryptophan. Some rows have no size entry. The others give once, few or many, or a class for an expanded clone.

clone_size	cdr3_length	v_call	j_call	cdr3_aa
few	17	TRBV5-8	TRBJ2-5	CASPLPPIAGIKETQYF
NA	14	TRBV7-3	TRBJ2-1	CASSFTGVDNEQFF
few	14	TRBV9	TRBJ1-2	CASRQGGSYYGYTF
NA	15	TRBV7-2	TRBJ2-3	CASSLGWLATDTQYF
once	11	TRBV18	TRBJ1-2	CASSPQRGYTF
NA	14	TRBV11-3	TRBJ1-3	CASSLTGAGNTIYF
NA	12	TRBV3-1/TRBV3-2	TRBJ1-5	CASSNSDQPQHF
NA	13	TRBV30	TRBJ1-1	CAWRRVGVSEAFF
NA	17	TRBV9	TRBJ2-2	CASSVGAAGGFTGELFF
few	13	TRBV19	TRBJ1-1	CASSIQRNTEAFF
NA	15	TRBV5-4	TRBJ2-1	CASSSAGQGGNEQFF
once	13	TRBV5-1	TRBJ2-5	CASSFDRAETQYF
few	15	TRBV7-2	TRBJ1-5	CASSLTGGSNQPQHF
NA	12	TRBV30	TRBJ1-2	CAWRKINYGYTF
NA	16	TRBV6-5	TRBJ1-2	CASSYSGTGPGYGYTF
NA	14	TRBV11-2	TRBJ2-2	CASSLGPGTGELFF
NA	12	TRBV7-8	TRBJ1-6	CASSLEYSPLHF
NA	15	TRBV5-5	TRBJ2-5	CASISSGGLKETQYF
few	12	TRBV30	TRBJ1-5	CAWNRDYQPQHF
NA	14	TRBV6-5	TRBJ1-1	CASTTGFPNTEAFF
NA	11	TRBV6-5	TRBJ1-2	CASRTGYGYTF
NA	13	TRBV2	TRBJ2-2	CASSGSRTGELFF
once	14	TRBV29-1	TRBJ1-3	CSVNKGNSGNTIYF
NA	15	TRBV29-1	TRBJ1-2	CSVRVGQSDHYGYTF
NA	15	TRBV9	TRBJ1-1	CASSVAGTLNTEAFF
NA	13	TRBV18	TRBJ1-5	CASSPGGNQPQHF
NA	12	TRBV7-9	TRBJ2-1	CVAGGAMDEQFF
NA	15	TRBV5-1	TRBJ2-5	CASSLRRGGQETQYF
NA	18	TRBV5-8	TRBJ2-3	CASSQTGTSGGLTDTQYF
NA	17	TRBV20-1	TRBJ2-1	CSASRASGGGSYNEQFF
NA	15	TRBV18	TRBJ2-1	CASSLGTSGGNEQFF
NA	15	TRBV9	TRBJ1-6	CASSTRGHQDSPLHF
NA	15	TRBV9	TRBJ2-3	CASSSDSGGADTQYF
once	16	TRBV2	TRBJ2-1	CASSEEGRGSYNEQFF
NA	15	TRBV6-5	TRBJ1-6	CASSYIGTGDSPLHF
NA	16	TRBV4-1	TRBJ1-4	CASSQVSRGLSEKLFF
once	16	TRBV7-9	TRBJ1-2	CASSSLGGSLYYGYTF
NA	16	TRBV6-5	TRBJ1-4	CASSSRPERDGEKLFF
NA	15	TRBV25-1	TRBJ2-2	CASSEWTGGTGELFF
NA	14	TRBV4-2	TRBJ2-5	CASSQPTIQETQYF
NA	14	TRBV6-2/TRBV6-3	TRBJ1-4	CASTPGRGNEKLFF
NA	14	TRBV3-1/TRBV3-2	TRBJ1-2	CASSQVSGNYGYTF
NA	13	TRBV28	TRBJ1-6	CASKAPANSPLHF